Sequencing of this TCR beta chain was carried out in a study of neurological immune-mediated disorders. As for the cDNA, it was generated by 5'RACE with 10-nucleotide random UMIs. TCRdb fed the 5' RACE reads into MiXCR, producing one record per CDR3 protein. Of 95,000 to 110,000 distinct CDR3 sequences listed, more than 10% are singletons. Documented time point: longitudinal time-point 3. The unsorted libraries were prepared from 2 million PBMCs (stored at -80 C). The study, taken as a whole, reports: Falling below healthy controls, multiple sclerosis showed the least TCR clonal expansion, while HTLV-1-associated myelopathy showed the most.

There are a few counts of this clonotype. Its antigen is undetermined. The CDR3 is 14 residues long. The junction had 4 bases not matched to a gene; V was cut back by 7 bases and J by 3 bases. Germline V gives CDR1 SGHTA, CDR2 FQGTGA. V gene TRBV7-3 combines with J gene TRBJ2-1; 9 positions agree with TRBD2. Sequenced: PBMCs. The source of this sequence is a female donor with HTLV-1-associated myelopathy (HAM/TSP). The CDR3 is CASMVAGVYNEQFF. The CDR3 DNA is TGTGCCAGCATGGTAGCGGGGGTCTACAATGAGCAGTTCTTC.